One and the same sample provided the 30 T cell receptor beta chains below, sequenced in a study of breast tumors, draining lymph nodes, adjacent tissues. MiXCR was run by TCRdb on the multiplex PCR reads, yielding one entry per CDR3 protein. The sample holds over 70,000 distinct CDR3 sequences; 25% to 35% are singletons and the top ten take 8.1%. The lymph nodes were axillary draining lymph nodes from breast cancer patients. Sequencing was done on a sample of axillary lymph node tissue. These receptor sequences come from a female donor with breast cancer. Some clones in this sample may be carry-over from other donors' samples.

V usage is TRBV19 and J usage is TRBJ1-5, with 9 bases aligning to TRBD1. CDR3 length: 16 amino acids. Germline V CDR1 and CDR2: LNHDA, SQIVND (reference sequence). Germline trimming cut 5 bases from V and 5 bases from J; bases unmatched to any gene: 10. CDR3 bases: TGTGCCAGTAGTCCTACCGGGACAGGGAAGGATCAGCCCCAGCATTTT. Its protein is CASSPTGTGKDQPQHF.

This clonotype was counted many times. The rearrangement joins TRBV20-1 to TRBJ1-5; 8 bases align to TRBD1. The CDR3 totals 15 residues. Germline values: CDR1 DFQATT, CDR2 SNEGSKA (reference sequence). The J segment lost 0 bases and the V segment lost 1 base, leaving 2 bases of the junction unmatched. As DNA, the CDR3 is TGCAGTGCTAGAGTTACAGGGGGTAGCAATCAGCCCCAGCATTTT. Encoded protein: CSARVTGGSNQPQHF.

This clonotype was counted ten times or more. A much larger clone is a single base away; this may be a read error. The gene calls are TRBV6-6 and TRBJ2-5; D gene unclear. CDR1 is MNHNY, CDR2 SVGAGI, per germline (reference sequence). This CDR3 is built from 14 residues. Trimming pared 5 bases from V and 5 bases from J, leaving 15 bases between. The CDR3, as DNA: TGTGCCAGCAGTCACCTGGGAATTCAGGAGACCCAGTACTTC. Its translation: CASSHLGIQETQYF.

This clonotype came up many times. V and J are TRBV30 and TRBJ1-4; no clear D. The CDR3 covers 13 residues. CDR1 GTSNPN and CDR2 SVGIG come from the germline V gene (reference sequence). The V end lost 0 bases, the J end lost 5 bases, and 7 bases lay between the germline ends. The CDR3 sequence is CAWSVRGNEKLFF. The CDR3 DNA reads as TGTGCCTGGAGTGTACGGGGAAATGAAAAACTGTTTTTT.

Comments on this clonotype: This sequence may be a read error, since a much larger clone differs from it by one base. This sequence joins TRBV6-1 and TRBJ2-3; D remains unclear. CDR1 is MNHNS and CDR2 is SASEGT in the germline V gene. The length of the CDR3 is 14 residues. CDR3 nucleotides: TGTGCCAGCAGTGAAACGTGGAGCACAGATACGCAGTGTTTT. This sequence encodes CASSETWSTDTQCF.

This clonotype has only a few counts. A much larger clone lies a single base off, so this may be a read error. The CDR3 does not end in the conserved phenylalanine or tryptophan, so this is likely a read error. The CDR3 sequence is CASRPTGGRREQFL. In nucleotides, the CDR3 is TGTGCCAGCAGGCCGACGGGCGGCCGACGTGAGCAGTTCCTC. The chain is built from TRBV7-3 and TRBJ2-1; D gene uncertain. The ends were cut back, 6 bases at V and 9 bases at J, with 18 bases in the middle. The CDR3 covers 14 residues. Germline CDR1 and CDR2: SGHTA and FQGTGA.

To note about this clonotype: It may be a read error: a sequence one base away is much more abundant. V is TRBV6-6 and J is TRBJ1-5; 9 bases are shared with TRBD1. The CDR3 spans 15 residues. The trim removed 5 bases at V and 1 base at J, leaving 3 bases unmatched. CDR1 is MNHNY and CDR2 is SVGAGI in the germline V gene (reference sequence). The CDR3 DNA reads as TGTGCCAGCAGTCACGGACAGGGGAGCAATCAGCCCCAGCATTTT. Amino acid sequence: CASSHGQGSNQPQHF.

The sample holds many counts of this clonotype. This chain connects TRBV18 to TRBJ2-3; D is uncertain. This CDR3 contains 14 residues. Germline-derived CDR1 and CDR2 are KGHSH and LQKENI. V dropped 3 bases and J dropped 0 bases, with 7 bases sitting between them. CDR3 amino acids: CASSPGISTDTQYF. CDR3 nucleotide sequence: TGTGCCAGCTCACCGGGGATTAGCACAGATACGCAGTATTTT. Full variable domain (remainder filled in from reference TRBV18 and TRBJ2-3): NAGVMQNPRHLVRRRGQEARLRCSPMKGHSHVYWYRQLPEEGLKFMVYLQKENIIDESGMPKERFSAEFPKEGPSILRIQQVVRGDSAAYFCASSPGISTDTQYFGPGTRLTVL.

This clonotype was observed many times. The chain combines TRBV11-2 with TRBJ2-7; TRBD2 matches 8 bases. The V gene's germline CDR1 is SGHAT and CDR2 FQNNGV. CDR3 length equals 12 residues. V lost 6 bases, J lost 6 bases, and 4 bases stayed unmatched. In DNA, the CDR3 is TGTGCCAGCAGTGCCACTAGCGGCGAGCAGTACTTC. Its translation is CASSATSGEQYF.

As for this clonotype: A much larger clone differs by one base, so this may be a read error. DNA of the CDR3: TGCGGTGCGTTCCCGGGCGGGACAGGGGACACTGAAGCTTTCTTT. Its protein product is CGAFPGGTGDTEAFF. The chain uses TRBV20-1 and TRBJ1-1, with 10 positions matching TRBD1. Per the germline V gene, CDR1 is DFQATT and CDR2 is SNEGSKA (reference sequence). CDR3 length: 15 residues.

This clonotype was picked up one time. No conserved phenylalanine or tryptophan is present at the end of the CDR3, so a read error is the likely explanation. The limits of the CDR3 on the DNA are not certain, so only TCRdb's listed CDR3 is given. The J gene is TRBJ1-6, the V gene TRBV7-9; no check of the table's D call, TRBD1, against the DNA was made. Inclusive of both ends, the CDR3 amounts to 14 amino acids. CDR1 and CDR2 (germline): SEHNR, FQNEAQ (reference sequence). The CDR3 loop is CASSSTGFGYTFGS.

This clonotype was counted a single time. One end of the junction fails to match germline, which may point to a read error. CDR3 nucleotide sequence: TGCAGTGCTCGGGAGAATGGAGCGGGAGCTTGGAATGAGCAGCTCTTC. Translation gives CSARENGAGAWNEQLF. The chain carries TRBV20-1 and TRBJ2-1, with TRBD2 matching over 8 bases. This CDR3 spans 16 amino acids. The germline CDR1 and CDR2 sequences are DFQATT and SNEGSKA (reference sequence).

This clonotype appeared a few times. A much larger clonotype is one base distant, so this may be a read error. The rearrangement uses TRBV11-2 and TRBJ2-1, with 8 bases lining up with TRBD2. From germline, CDR1 is SGHAT and CDR2 FQNNGV. The CDR3 has 16 residues. Germline trimming cut 2 bases from V and 13 bases from J; bases unmatched to any gene: 16. The CDR3 spells CASSLLPGPAGVVQFF. As DNA, the CDR3 is TGTGCCAGCAGCTTACTTCCGGGACCAGCGGGAGTGGTTCAGTTCTTC.

J is TRBJ2-3 and V is TRBV5-6; 8 nucleotides agree with TRBD2. The CDR3 is 15 amino acids. Germline V CDR1 and CDR2: SGHDT, YYEEEE. After removal of 4 bases from V and 4 bases from J, the junction contained 8 bases not matched to a gene. For the CDR3, the DNA is TGTGCCAGCAGCGGCGGGGGGCGGAGGGCAGATACGCAGTATTTT. Translation gives CASSGGGRRADTQYF.

V is TRBV2 and J is TRBJ1-4; no definite D call. Germline lookup yields CDR1 SNHLY and CDR2 FYNNEI. With 1 base removed from V and 8 bases from J, the gap between germline ends came to 5 bases. This CDR3 contains 12 residues. Here the CDR3 DNA reads TGTGCCAGCAGTGAAGGGTTCGAAAAACTGTTTTTT. Protein product: CASSEGFEKLFF. Combining the CDR3 with reference TRBV2 and TRBJ1-4 gives the whole variable domain EPEVTQTPSHQVTQMGQEVILRCVPISNHLYFYWYRQILGQKVEFLVSFYNNEISEKSEIFDDQFSVERPDGSNFTLKIRSTKLEDSAMYFCASSEGFEKLFFGSGTQLSVL.

The chain employs TRBV7-2 and TRBJ1-5; TRBD1 is a possible D gene (6 bases). Looked up from germline, CDR1 is SGHTA and CDR2 is FQGNSA. V lost 2 bases and J lost 0, with 14 bases in between. The CDR3 has 17 residues. The CDR3 nucleotides are TGTGCCAGCAGCTTATATTGGGGGCCTGATAGCAATCAGCCCCAGCATTTT. This sequence encodes CASSLYWGPDSNQPQHF.

The CDR3 sequence is CASSFVQGGPPLHF. CDR3 DNA: TGTGCCAGCAGTTTCGTCCAGGGAGGTCCACCCCTCCACTTT. The rearrangement joins TRBV12-3 or TRBV12-4 to TRBJ1-6; tentative D call: TRBD1 (5 bases). V was clipped by 3 bases and J by 11 bases, with 14 bases between them. The CDR3 runs 14 residues.

This clonotype was counted many times. The chain is built from TRBV14 and TRBJ2-3; 7 positions agree with TRBD1. The trim removed 1 base at V and 4 bases at J, leaving 5 bases unmatched. CDR1 and CDR2 from the germline V gene are SGHDN and FVKESK. CDR3 length: 15 residues. The CDR3 sequence is CASSQVAGGADTQYF. The DNA for the CDR3 is TGTGCCAGCAGCCAAGTGGCAGGGGGAGCAGATACGCAGTATTTT.

The sample holds many counts of this clonotype. The chain carries TRBV7-2 and TRBJ2-2, with D perhaps TRBD2 (6 bases). Germline V CDR1 and CDR2: SGHTA, FQGNSA. The CDR3 spans 15 residues. Trimming removed 1 base at V and 1 base at J, with 7 bases between. The CDR3 sequence: CASSLDSGNTGELFF. Written as DNA, the CDR3 is TGTGCCAGCAGCTTAGATAGCGGGAACACCGGGGAGCTGTTTTTT.

This clonotype was seen a few times. In this CDR3 the conserved last residue, phenylalanine or tryptophan, is missing, so a read error is likely. The rearrangement links TRBV20-1 to TRBJ2-7; the D is unclear. The CDR3 length is 18 residues. Looked up from germline, CDR1 is DFQATT and CDR2 is SNEGSKA (reference sequence). Trimming took 0 bases from V and 0 from J, leaving 21 bases between them. The CDR3 here is CSARDRKIRAIGSYEQYL. The CDR3 DNA reads TGCAGTGCTAGAGATAGAAAAATCCGGGCCATCGGCTCCTACGAGCAGTACCTC.

This clonotype has at least ten counts. This CDR3 is CSASGTSRNIQYF. DNA of the CDR3: TGCAGTGCTTCCGGGACTTCTAGAAACATTCAGTACTTC. J is TRBJ2-4 and V is TRBV20-1, with D maybe TRBD2 (6 bases). The CDR3 has 13 amino acids. Trimming left V 5 bases short and J 6 bases short, with 14 bases between. The germline CDR1 and CDR2 sequences are DFQATT and SNEGSKA (reference sequence).

On this clonotype itself: At one end, the junction sequence differs from germline, possibly due to a read error. The V and J genes are TRBV5-1 and TRBJ1-2; weak D call: TRBD1 (5 bases). The germline CDR1 and CDR2 sequences are SGHRS and YFSETQ. The CDR3 has 14 residues. CDR3 sequence: CASGLVGDDYGYTF. The CDR3 coding sequence is TGCGCCAGCGGCTTGGTGGGGGACGACTACGGCTACACCTTC. Together with reference TRBV5-1 and TRBJ1-2, the CDR3 gives the full variable domain: KAGVTQTPRYLIKTRGQQVTLSCSPISGHRSVSWYQQTPGQGLQFLFEYFSETQRNKGNFPGRFSGRQFSNSRSEMNVSTLELGDSALYLCASGLVGDDYGYTFGSGTRLTVV.

In this sample, this clonotype turned up many times. This CDR3 reads CASSQVLGGGNEQFF. The CDR3 nucleotides read TGTGCCAGCAGCCAAGTTCTAGGGGGTGGCAATGAGCAGTTCTTC. The rearrangement links TRBV14 to TRBJ2-1, with D tentatively TRBD1 (6 bases). Germline-derived CDR1 and CDR2 are SGHDN and FVKESK. V lost 1 base to trimming and J lost 6 bases, with 13 bases between them. CDR3 length: 15 amino acids.

The V and J genes are TRBV12-3 or TRBV12-4 and TRBJ2-1; maybe TRBD1 (6 bases). The CDR3 is 12 amino acids. V lost 8 bases and J lost 4, with 9 bases in between. CDR3 sequence (DNA): TGTGCCAGCGTTGGACAGTACAATGAGCAGTTCTTC. Encoded protein: CASVGQYNEQFF.

This clonotype was counted many times. V is TRBV20-1 and J is TRBJ2-4; 8 bases agree with TRBD2. CDR1 and CDR2 from the germline V gene are DFQATT and SNEGSKA (reference sequence). The CDR3 is 14 amino acids. The V and J ends lost 0 bases and 8 bases, in that order; junction bases with no gene match: 6. The CDR3 region has the DNA TGCAGTGCTAGAGAGGGAAGCGGGAGTGACATTCAGTACTTC. It codes for CSAREGSGSDIQYF.

Concerning this clonotype: The germline gene is not matched at one end of the junction; a read error may be the cause. The V call is TRBV5-4, the J call TRBJ1-4, with 11 nucleotides matching TRBD1. Germline V CDR1 and CDR2: SGHNT, YYREEE (reference sequence). The CDR3 runs to 14 residues. The CDR3 coding sequence is TGCGCCAGCAGCACCGGGACAGGGGGTGAAAAACTGTTTTTT. Protein product: CASSTGTGGEKLFF.

About this clonotype: No DNA is shown, since the ends of the CDR3 on it are uncertain; the CDR3 is the one TCRdb lists. The CDR3 reads CASSSTYEQYFGPGTIYF. This rearrangement joins TRBV7-2 to TRBJ1-3; no DNA check was done on the table's D call, TRBD1. The CDR3 length is 18 residues, termini included. CDR1 is SGHTA and CDR2 is FQGNSA in the germline V gene.

Of note for this clonotype: A single base separates this from a much larger clone, so it may be a read error. V gene TRBV20-1 combines with J gene TRBJ2-7; 9 positions match TRBD1. Looked up from germline, CDR1 is DFQATT and CDR2 is SNEGSKA (reference sequence). The CDR3 is made up of 14 amino acids. Here the CDR3 DNA reads TGCAGTGCTAGAGATCGGACAGGGGCCTCCGAGCGGTACTTC. This gives the protein CSARDRTGASERYF.

This clonotype was counted at least ten times. This rearrangement joins TRBV20-1 to TRBJ1-6, with TRBD1 matching 10 bases. The germline V gene encodes CDR1 DFQATT and CDR2 SNEGSKA (reference sequence). The CDR3 is made up of 12 amino acids. V lost 6 bases, J lost 10 bases, and 3 bases stayed unmatched. The CDR3 loop reads CSAGTGDSPLHF. CDR3 coding DNA: TGCAGTGCCGGGACAGGGGACTCACCCCTCCACTTT.

This clonotype occurred many times. CDR3 loop: CASKTGTVKETQYF. The CDR3 nucleotides read TGCGCCAGCAAAACCGGGACAGTTAAAGAGACCCAGTACTTC. The J gene is TRBJ2-5, the V gene TRBV5-1; 7 bases are a match to TRBD1. CDR3 length equals 14 residues. V was clipped by 6 bases and J by 3 bases; unmatched bases: 8. Germline CDR1 reads SGHRS; CDR2 reads YFSETQ.